The 2 T cell receptor beta chains reported below all come from one sample, sequenced in a study of blood T cells in healthy people across ages. Next came a second PCR, run for about 6 to 12 cycles, which used a sample-barcoded 5' primer along with a J-beta primer mix. TCRdb processed the 5' RACE reads anew with MiXCR; each CDR3 protein has one entry. The sample includes 800,000 to 1,300,000 distinct CDR3 sequences, less than 25% of them seen just once. In addition, the sample was reused for a study of T cells of mothers and their children.

What was sequenced was blood. These receptors were obtained from a girl aged 2 to 10 in good health.

This clonotype was recorded a few times. The chain uses TRBV9 and TRBJ1-4; possible D gene TRBD1, 6 bases. Germline CDR1 is SGDLS and CDR2 is YYNGEE. V lost 8 bases and J lost 6, with 20 bases in between. The CDR3 is 15 amino acids. CDR3 in amino acids: CASQFRAGADEKLFF. The CDR3 DNA reads as TGTGCCAGTCAGTTTCGTGCAGGGGCGGATGAAAAACTGTTTTTT.

This clonotype appeared once. At one boundary the junction diverges from the germline segment, which might be a read error. The chain links TRBV28 to TRBJ2-7, with D hard to call. This CDR3 has 15 residues. The germline gives CDR1 MDHEN, CDR2 SYDVKM. CDR3 loop: CASSFYSLGTYAQYF. The CDR3 region has the DNA TGTGCCAGCAGTTTTTATTCCCTAGGAACCTACGCGCAGTACTTC.